Sequencing of this T cell receptor (beta chain) was carried out in a study of blood T cell repertoires in COVID-19. The wider study: The samples span acute and convalescent COVID-19 from the United States, Italy and Spain. T cells, B-cell-depleted T cells, or PBMCs provided the cDNA or gDNA that served as material.

Original handling: Nucleated cell number was recorded as an estimate derived from reference gene primer amplification. The table came from immunoSEQ multiplex PCR; TCRdb's copy has only in-frame clones and leaves some out. For V, J and clone size, that table is used; D and trimming come from the DNA. In the table there are over 120,000 clones, roughly 89% of which are singletons. This CDR3 spans 16 amino acids. The V end lost 0 bases, the J end lost 4 bases, and 14 bases lay between the germline ends. Germline lookup yields CDR1 SGHNT and CDR2 YYREEE (reference sequence). The sequenced sample consisted of peripheral blood. The TCR was taken from a man aged 60-69 years with active or convalescent COVID-19. This chain joins TRBV5-4 and TRBJ2-1; weak D call: TRBD1 (7 bases). The CDR3 loop reads CASSLASRGEYNEQFF. In nucleotides, the CDR3 is TGTGCCAGCAGCTTGGCTTCCAGGGGGGAATACAATGAGCAGTTCTTC. Supplemented by reference TRBV5-4 and TRBJ2-1, the full variable domain reads ETGVTQSPTHLIKTRGQQVTLRCSSQSGHNTVSWYQQALGQGPQFIFQYYREEENGRGNFPPRFSGLQFPNYSSELNVNALELDDSALYLCASSLASRGEYNEQFFGPGTRLTVL.